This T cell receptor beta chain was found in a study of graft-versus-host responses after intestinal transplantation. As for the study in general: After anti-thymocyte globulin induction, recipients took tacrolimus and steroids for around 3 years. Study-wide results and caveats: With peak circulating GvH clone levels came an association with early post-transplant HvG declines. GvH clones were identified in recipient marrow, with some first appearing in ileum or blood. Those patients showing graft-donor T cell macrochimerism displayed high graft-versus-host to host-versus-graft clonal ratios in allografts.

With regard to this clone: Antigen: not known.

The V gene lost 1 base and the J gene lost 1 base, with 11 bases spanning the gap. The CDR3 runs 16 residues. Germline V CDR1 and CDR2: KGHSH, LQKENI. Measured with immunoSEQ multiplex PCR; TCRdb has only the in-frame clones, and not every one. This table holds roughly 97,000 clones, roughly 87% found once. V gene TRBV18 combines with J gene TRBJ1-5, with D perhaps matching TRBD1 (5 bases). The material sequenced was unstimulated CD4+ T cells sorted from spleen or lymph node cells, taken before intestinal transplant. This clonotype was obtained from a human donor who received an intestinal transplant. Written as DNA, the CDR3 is TGTGCCAGCTCACCACGGGACCTTGGGAGCAATCAGCCCCAGCATTTT. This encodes CASSPRDLGSNQPQHF.